This entry lists 12 T cell receptor beta chains sequenced from one sample in a study of T-cell memory formation after mild COVID-19. TCRdb redid the calling of the 5' RACE reads with MiXCR, one entry per CDR3 protein. The sample consists of 300,000 to 350,000 distinct CDR3 sequences, more than 13% of them appearing once. Material for sequencing was PBMCs or a T cell subset sorted from them (not recorded which). The receptor source for this set is a man aged 18 to 35 who had mild COVID-19 (a few samples of this study predate the infection). Cell type and time point are not known.

In its sample, this clonotype was seen a few times. This chain joins TRBV12-3 or TRBV12-4 and TRBJ1-6; D not certain. This CDR3 region has 13 residues. V lost 6 bases, J lost 6 bases, and 9 bases lay in between. The CDR3, as DNA: TGTGCCAGCAGCCCCTGGGCTAATTCACCCCTCCACTTT. This encodes CASSPWANSPLHF.

The genes are TRBV2 and TRBJ1-1, with D hard to call. The CDR3 loop spans 11 amino acids. V was shortened by 11 bases and J by 7 bases, with 14 bases between the two germline ends. CDR1 and CDR2 from the germline V gene are SNHLY and FYNNEI. CDR3 coding DNA: TGTGCCTCTGAGGGATGGGGTGAAGCTTTCTTT. Encoded protein: CASEGWGEAFF.

The rearrangement joins TRBV5-4 to TRBJ2-1; no clear D. In germline, CDR1 is SGHNT, CDR2 YYREEE (reference sequence). This CDR3 region has 12 residues. Trimming cost V 3 bases and J 5 bases, with 6 bases left between them. In DNA, the CDR3 is TGTGCCAGCAGCTGCGATGACAATGAGCAGTTCTTC. Amino acid sequence: CASSCDDNEQFF.

As to this clonotype: Mismatch with germline at one junction end may stem from a read error. The J gene is TRBJ1-6, the V gene TRBV27, with 8 bases aligning to TRBD1. The CDR3 is made up of 14 amino acids. Per germline, CDR1 MNHEY and CDR2 SMNVEV (reference sequence). This CDR3 reads CASSFGTGHSPIHF. CDR3 DNA: TGTGCCAGCAGTTTCGGGACAGGCCATTCACCCATCCACTTT.

This clonotype was detected only a few times. The chain links TRBV2 to TRBJ1-5; a weak D match, TRBD1 (5 bases). The V gene lost 6 bases and the J gene lost 2 bases, with 11 bases spanning the gap. The CDR3 runs 14 residues. In germline, CDR1 is SNHLY, CDR2 FYNNEI. The CDR3: CASSDGGGNQPQHF. The CDR3 DNA is TGTGCCAGCAGCGACGGAGGGGGCAATCAGCCCCAGCATTTT. The whole variable domain, remainder taken from reference TRBV2 and TRBJ1-5, is EPEVTQTPSHQVTQMGQEVILRCVPISNHLYFYWYRQILGQKVEFLVSFYNNEISEKSEIFDDQFSVERPDGSNFTLKIRSTKLEDSAMYFCASSDGGGNQPQHFGDGTRLSIL.

The chain carries TRBV5-6 and TRBJ1-5; TRBD1 might be the D (5 bases). V gave up 4 bases and J gave up 4 bases, with 9 bases separating them. CDR1 and CDR2 (germline): SGHDT, YYEEEE. This CDR3 region has 13 residues. CDR3 loop: CASSREGNQPQHF. CDR3 DNA: TGTGCCAGCAGCCGGGAGGGGAATCAGCCCCAGCATTTT.

In this sample, this clonotype turned up a few times. This chain uses TRBV20-1 with TRBJ2-1, with D possibly TRBD2 on 6 matching bases. With 5 bases removed from V and 9 bases from J, the gap between germline ends came to 14 bases. In germline, CDR1 is DFQATT, CDR2 SNEGSKA (reference sequence). This CDR3 is 12 amino acids long. This CDR3 is CSAPLRGLEQFF. In DNA, the CDR3 is TGCAGTGCTCCCCTTAGGGGACTTGAGCAGTTCTTC.

This clonotype was observed once. This chain connects TRBV7-6 to TRBJ2-7, with TRBD1 identical over 7 bases. V was pared by 4 bases and J by 0 bases, with 18 bases of the junction left unmatched. This CDR3 is 19 amino acids long. From germline, CDR1 is SGHVS and CDR2 FNYEAQ. The CDR3 DNA follows: TGTGCCAGCAGCTCCCCACAGGGACAGCCCCCTCCCAACTCCTACGAGCAGTACGTC. It is translated as CASSSPQGQPPPNSYEQYV.

The table lists this clonotype with a few counts. J is TRBJ1-2 and V is TRBV7-2; D gene ambiguous. The CDR3 has 14 residues. Trimming shortened V by 1 base and J by 4 bases, and 10 bases separated the two germline ends. Germline V lookup: CDR1 SGHTA, CDR2 FQGNSA. The CDR3, as DNA: TGTGCCAGCAGCTTAGGCGGTGGCATCTATGGCTACACCTTC. Its translation: CASSLGGGIYGYTF.

The V call is TRBV4-1, the J call TRBJ1-4; D gene ambiguous. The CDR3 has 16 residues. V was cut by 4 bases and J by 0 bases, with 12 bases left in between. The germline CDR1 and CDR2 sequences are MGHRA and YSYEKL. DNA for the CDR3: TGCGCCAGCAGCCCCTGGACCGAAACAACTAATGAAAAACTGTTTTTT. It encodes CASSPWTETTNEKLFF.

This clonotype occurred a few times. This chain links TRBV6-5 with TRBJ1-1, with D possibly being TRBD1 (5 bases). The ends were cut back, 2 bases at V and 4 bases at J, with 11 bases in the middle. Per germline, CDR1 MNHEY and CDR2 SVGAGI. The CDR3 runs to 14 residues. CDR3 amino acids: CASSYRMRGTEAFF. The DNA for the CDR3 is TGTGCCAGCAGTTACAGGATGAGGGGCACTGAAGCTTTCTTT.

V usage is TRBV11-3 and J usage is TRBJ2-7; D ambiguous. V was trimmed by 2 bases and J by 0 bases, leaving 8 bases between them. The CDR3 is 14 amino acids. The germline gives CDR1 SGHNT, CDR2 YENEEA. Here the CDR3 reads CASSLTSDSYEQYF. In nucleotides, the CDR3 is TGTGCCAGCAGCTTAACGAGCGACTCCTACGAGCAGTACTTC. Supplemented by reference TRBV11-3 and TRBJ2-7, the full variable domain reads EAGVVQSPRYKIIEKKQPVAFWCNPISGHNTLYWYLQNLGQGPELLIRYENEEAVDDSQLPKDRFSAERLKGVDSTLKIQPAELGDSAVYLCASSLTSDSYEQYFGPGTRLTVT.